This TCR beta chain was documented in a study of shared clonotypes between healthy human individuals. Study-wide background: Those who served as donors were a couple of women and three men between the ages of 18 and 49.

Evenly divided among several immunoSEQ plates was the genomic DNA of each subset. The protocol was immunoSEQ multiplex PCR, while the TCRdb copy is restricted to in-frame clones and leaves out a portion. Of approximately 840,000 clones listed, just over 95% were seen once; the top ten hold 0.2% to 0.25%. Naive CD8 cells lacked CD45RO, underwent positive selection for CCR7 and left out terminally differentiated effector memory CD45RA+ cells. Trimming took 5 bases from V and 4 from J; bases not matched to a gene: 14. This CDR3 region has 17 residues. Germline lookup yields CDR1 SEHNR and CDR2 FQNEAQ (reference sequence).

This TCR derives from a young man in good health. Material: naive CD8+ T cells sorted from blood. The chain employs TRBV7-9 and TRBJ2-3, with TRBD2 matching 8 bases. In DNA, the CDR3 is TGTGCCAGCAGCGAACTAGCGGTATATAGTATAGCAGATACGCAGTATTTT. Its protein product is CASSELAVYSIADTQYF.